This TCR beta chain originates from a study of cytomegalovirus exposure and HLA in healthy donors. Study-level findings and limits: The likely origin of a cluster of highly shared sequence variants was a sequencing artifact.

Every donor was a healthy person donating bone marrow. A note on this clone: Its target is unknown.

Primers for the PCR totalled 60 Vbeta and 13 Jbeta. Measured with immunoSEQ multiplex PCR; TCRdb has only the in-frame clones, and not every one. The data contain roughly 110,000 clones, over 65% of them singletons. The ends lost 6 bases at V and 5 bases at J; junction bases unmatched: 4. CDR1 is ENHRY and CDR2 is SYGVKD in the germline V gene. The CDR3 is made up of 14 amino acids. The specimen sequenced was PBMCs. The gene calls are TRBV10-3 and TRBJ2-1; 10 bases line up with TRBD2. The source is a female donor in good health and CMV-seronegative. The CDR3 sequence is CAISPSGGHNEQFF. DNA of the CDR3: TGTGCCATCAGCCCTAGCGGGGGCCACAATGAGCAGTTCTTC.